One sample yielded the 18 T cell receptor beta chains listed below, sequenced in a study of blood T cell repertoires in COVID-19. Using immunoSEQ multiplex PCR, the repertoire was profiled, and TCRdb retains in-frame clones only, with some absent. The sample has 120,000 to 150,000 clones, around 81% seen once. The sample comprised peripheral blood. The source is a woman between 50 and 59 years old with acute or convalescent COVID-19.

This clone has only a few counts. CDR3 sequence reads: CASSHLRRGFQETQYF. As DNA, the CDR3 is TGTGCCAGCAGCCATCTCCGACGGGGATTTCAAGAGACCCAGTACTTC. The chain is built from TRBV3-1 (or the pseudogene TRBV3-2) and TRBJ2-5; possibly TRBD2 for D (5 bases). This CDR3 spans 16 amino acids. Trimming shortened V by 3 bases and J by 2 bases, and 16 bases separated the two germline ends. Germline loops: CDR1 LGHDT, CDR2 YNNKEL (reference sequence).

The chain uses TRBV3-1 (or the pseudogene TRBV3-2) and TRBJ1-4, with no clear D. V was cut by 1 base and J by 0 bases, with 15 bases left in between. The CDR3 has 18 amino acids. Germline V gives CDR1 LGHDT, CDR2 YNNKEL (reference sequence). CDR3 sequence: CASSQGKRHLSTNEKLFF. CDR3 sequence (DNA): TGTGCCAGCAGCCAAGGGAAGCGCCATCTCTCAACTAATGAAAAACTGTTTTTT.

The chain has TRBV7-9 and TRBJ2-1; 7 nucleotides match TRBD1. The length of the CDR3 is 14 residues. The J segment lost 7 bases and the V segment lost 6 bases, leaving 9 bases of the junction unmatched. CDR1 is SEHNR and CDR2 is FQNEAQ in the germline V gene (reference sequence). The CDR3 coding sequence is TGTGCCAGCAGTCGACAGGGAAACAGAAATGAGCAGTTCTTC. Its protein product is CASSRQGNRNEQFF.

The rearrangement links TRBV27 to TRBJ1-2, with 7 bases aligning to TRBD1. V lost 5 bases to trimming and J lost 2 bases; unmatched junction nucleotides: 2. Germline V gives CDR1 MNHEY, CDR2 SMNVEV (reference sequence). The length of the CDR3 is 13 residues. The CDR3 spells CASSPQGNYGYTF. CDR3 bases: TGTGCCAGCAGTCCACAGGGGAACTATGGCTACACCTTC.

The V call is TRBV15, the J call TRBJ2-1; 12 bases are shared with TRBD2. V was pared by 3 bases and J by 6 bases, with 3 bases of the junction left unmatched. Germline V gene data show CDR1 as LNHNV and CDR2 as YYDKDF (reference sequence). The CDR3 length is 15 residues. CDR3 coding DNA: TGTGCCACCAGCAGCGGACTAGCGGGGAGCAATGAGCAGTTCTTC. As protein: CATSSGLAGSNEQFF.

The V gene is TRBV15, the J gene TRBJ2-1; possible D gene TRBD2, 5 bases. Looked up from germline, CDR1 is LNHNV and CDR2 is YYDKDF (reference sequence). V was trimmed by 1 base and J by 3 bases, leaving 10 bases between them. The CDR3 extends over 15 amino acids. The DNA for the CDR3 is TGTGCCACCAGCAGAGGCCCGGGAAACTACAATGAGCAGTTCTTC. It yields the protein CATSRGPGNYNEQFF.

This clone appeared a single time. The chain has TRBV18 and TRBJ1-2, with 9 bases matching TRBD1. CDR3 length equals 15 residues. Germline V CDR1 and CDR2: KGHSH, LQKENI. V lost 4 bases to trimming and J lost 8 bases; unmatched junction nucleotides: 11. In DNA, the CDR3 is TGTGCCAGCTCACTAGGGACAGGGCAACAAGGAGGCTACACCTTC. Translation gives CASSLGTGQQGGYTF. The whole variable domain, filled in from reference TRBV18 and TRBJ1-2, reads NAGVMQNPRHLVRRRGQEARLRCSPMKGHSHVYWYRQLPEEGLKFMVYLQKENIIDESGMPKERFSAEFPKEGPSILRIQQVVRGDSAAYFCASSLGTGQQGGYTFGSGTRLTVV.

The CDR3 reads CSETEIYYTF. The CDR3 bases are TGCAGTGAAACAGAGATTTACTACACCTTC. The chain uses TRBV20-1 and TRBJ1-2; unclear D gene. The ends were cut back, 7 bases at V and 10 bases at J, with 13 bases in the middle. CDR1 DFQATT and CDR2 SNEGSKA come from the germline V gene (reference sequence). There are 10 residues in the CDR3.

J is TRBJ2-3 and V is TRBV6-4, with D tentatively TRBD2 (5 bases). This CDR3 region has 16 residues. The V end lost 3 bases, the J end lost 5 bases, and 18 bases lay between the germline ends. CDR1 is MRHNA and CDR2 is SNTAGT in the germline V gene. For the CDR3, the DNA is TGTGCCAGCAGTGAAATGGGAGAGCTTGGTCGAGATACGCAGTATTTT. This gives the protein CASSEMGELGRDTQYF.

The genes are TRBV11-2 and TRBJ1-4, with TRBD1 matching 9 bases. Germline CDR1 SGHAT, CDR2 FQNNGV. Trimming at V came to 7 bases and at J to 8 bases, leaving 14 bases not matched to a gene. The CDR3 covers 16 residues. This chain's CDR3 is CASTLIWGQGEEKLFF. The CDR3, as DNA: TGTGCCAGCACCCTCATTTGGGGACAGGGTGAGGAAAAACTGTTTTTT.

This chain links TRBV7-9 with TRBJ1-2, with D tentatively TRBD1 (5 bases). Per the germline V gene, CDR1 is SEHNR and CDR2 is FQNEAQ (reference sequence). V was shortened by 4 bases and J by 7 bases, with 16 bases between the two germline ends. CDR3 length: 14 amino acids. The CDR3 region is CASSSLQGSLGYTF. The DNA of the CDR3 is TGTGCCAGCAGCTCCCTGCAGGGAAGTCTTGGCTACACCTTC.

The table lists this clone with a count of one. The chain carries TRBV5-1 and TRBJ1-4, with D unclear. Germline CDR1 and CDR2: SGHRS and YFSETQ. This CDR3 comprises 16 residues. V gave up 0 bases and J gave up 5 bases, with 14 bases separating them. CDR3 nucleotide sequence: TGCGCCAGCAGCTTGGGTCCTTTTCGAGAGAATGAAAAACTGTTTTTT. This gives the protein CASSLGPFRENEKLFF.

This clone was observed a single time. This chain connects TRBV4-3 to TRBJ2-4; 8 bases match TRBD1. Germline CDR1 reads LGHNA; CDR2 reads YSLEER. This CDR3 comprises 17 residues. Germline trimming cut 0 bases from V and 7 bases from J; bases unmatched to any gene: 11. CDR3 coding DNA: TGCGCCAGCAGCCAAGATTCCCGACAGGGGACCTCTAACATTCAGTACTTC. Translation: CASSQDSRQGTSNIQYF.

V and J are TRBV5-5 and TRBJ1-4; 8 bases map to TRBD1. The germline gives CDR1 SGHKS, CDR2 YYEKEE (reference sequence). The CDR3 loop spans 13 amino acids. V lost 4 bases, J lost 8 bases, and 4 bases stayed unmatched. CDR3 loop: CASSLGQEEKLFF. CDR3 sequence (DNA): TGTGCCAGCAGCCTGGGACAGGAGGAAAAACTGTTTTTT.

This sequence joins TRBV5-4 and TRBJ1-1, with D hard to call. Trimming removed 0 bases at V and 0 bases at J, with 9 bases between. Germline CDR1 SGHNT, CDR2 YYREEE (reference sequence). This CDR3 spans 15 amino acids. CDR3 loop: CASSLDQSLNTEAFF. CDR3 nucleotide sequence: TGTGCCAGCAGCTTGGACCAGTCTTTGAACACTGAAGCTTTCTTT.

The gene calls are TRBV5-1 and TRBJ2-7; a possible D gene is TRBD2 (6 bases). Between the trimmed V and J ends, which lost 4 bases and 5 bases, there was a span of 19 bases. CDR1 SGHRS and CDR2 YFSETQ come from the germline V gene. CDR3 length: 15 amino acids. CDR3: CASSPKGGKINEQYF. As DNA, the CDR3 is TGCGCCAGCAGCCCGAAAGGAGGGAAGATAAACGAGCAGTACTTC.

The chain couples TRBV18 to TRBJ1-4; D is uncertain. CDR1 and CDR2 (germline): KGHSH, LQKENI. V was pared by 3 bases and J by 2 bases, with 13 bases between. The CDR3 is 16 amino acids. Written as DNA, the CDR3 is TGTGCCAGCTCACCGAGGACCCAGCGGACTAATGAAAAACTGTTTTTT. Translating it yields CASSPRTQRTNEKLFF.

The CDR3, as DNA: TGTGCCAGCAGAGCAACTCTGAACACTGAAGCTTTCTTT. Its translation: CASRATLNTEAFF. This chain uses TRBV25-1 with TRBJ1-1; unclear D gene. V lost 6 bases and J lost 0, with 8 bases in between. Per germline, CDR1 MGHDK and CDR2 SYGVNS. The CDR3 length is 13 residues.